The clone carrying this T cell receptor beta chain was counted a few times. These data originate in a study of early T cells in non-severe SARS-CoV-2 infection. TCRdb fed the 5' RACE reads into MiXCR, producing one record per CDR3 protein. The table has about 69,000 distinct CDR3 sequences, approximately 9.5% seen once. Unmatched junction bases numbered 8, after V lost 5 bases and J lost 6 bases. The CDR3 runs to 15 residues. Germline CDR1 MNHNY, CDR2 SVGAGI (reference sequence). The material sequenced was whole blood. The V call is TRBV6-6, the J call TRBJ2-1; 9 bases map to TRBD1. The sequence was obtained from an adult who was a healthcare worker with PCR-confirmed SARS-CoV-2 infection or an uninfected control (not recorded which). The CDR3 here is CASSLSGTGSNEQFF. Written as DNA, the CDR3 is TGTGCCAGCAGTCTATCCGGGACAGGGAGCAATGAGCAGTTCTTC.